This TCR beta chain was captured by sequencing in a study of graft-versus-host responses after intestinal transplantation. The graft tissue was processed, and this released both intraepithelial and lamina propria lymphocytes. Whole-study findings and limits: Some GvH clones appeared in ileal mucosa or blood before recipient bone marrow. Allograft clonal ratios (graft-versus-host to host-versus-graft) were high in patients who had graft-donor T cell macrochimerism.

About this clone: Its specificity is unknown.

The CDR3 sequence is 14 residues long. The germline V gene encodes CDR1 MNHEY and CDR2 SVGAGI. Trimming removed 2 bases from V and 3 bases from J; junction bases left unmatched: 0. The protocol was immunoSEQ multiplex PCR, while the TCRdb copy is restricted to in-frame clones and leaves out a portion. This table has over 10,000 clones, 70% to 75% appearing once. The TCR was taken from a human patient who received an intestinal transplant, so some T cells may come from the graft donor. The sample was ileum tissue, taken about 140 days after intestinal transplantation. The chain employs TRBV6-5 and TRBJ2-7, with TRBD2 matching 11 bases. The CDR3 DNA reads as TGTGCCAGCAGTTACCTAGCGGGGGGCTACGAGCAGTACTTC. Amino acid sequence: CASSYLAGGYEQYF.